A single T cell receptor beta chain is shown here with its context. This clonotype was observed a handful of times. Its antigen specificity is not known. Within one base of it there is no much larger clone, and no base qualities were kept. CDR1 MNHEY and CDR2 SMNVEV were looked up in the germline V gene (reference sequence). From V the trimming removes 8 bases and from J it removes 1 base, while the gene matches leave 10 bases of the junction unaccounted for. The CDR3, cysteine through phenylalanine, is 16 amino acids long. Just the 48-base CDR3 DNA is kept, in frame starting at base 1. This entry is derived from a study of blood T cells in healthy people across ages (dated by TCRdb to about 2015). Background for the entire study: In model experiments, roughly one uniquely barcoded TCR beta cDNA molecule per two T cells was captured by template switching. Four age groups were formed from the donors: young (average roughly 15 years), middle-aged (approximately 39), aged (more than 55) and long-lived (less than 85). Donors of different ages were randomly distributed across sequencing lanes to avoid experimental bias. Two additional independent replicas of 1 million unique cDNA reads from the same blood draw were analyzed for two donors (one aged 18 to 30 and one aged 80 or older). To track age-related changes in TCR beta repertoire diversity, the study relied on deep sequencing normalized with unique cDNA molecular identifiers.

The receptor library was made with 5' RACE. The sequencer listed for this sample is Illumina HiSeq 2500. The second PCR ran for roughly 7 to 12 cycles and used a J-beta primer mix along with a sample-barcoded 5' primer. A template-switch 5' adaptor carrying 12 random nucleotides introduced a unique molecular identifier onto each TCR beta cDNA molecule. Each sample yielded at least 2.5 million CDR3-containing paired-end reads. All of the RNA was converted into first-strand cDNA using the Mint cDNA synthesis kit, with a TRBC-specific oligonucleotide serving as the primer. After uracil-DNA glycosylase treatment, a first 18-cycle PCR used universal primers M1SS and BC2_uni_R on all cDNA. The paper's data handling went like this. Each sample was normalized by randomly selecting 1 million high-quality reads, each carrying a distinct molecular identifier. Reads with shared molecular identifiers were discarded instead of being binned into consensus sequences. MiTCR, run with a Q25 quality threshold and the strictest error-elimination algorithm, handled CDR3 identification, clonotype clustering and error correction. A nonparametric unseen species model with Euler transformation was used to estimate a lower bound on total TCR beta diversity. TCRdb applied fastp at Q25 and MiXCR to the public reads, then kept only in-frame beta chains. Under each unique CDR3 protein, matching rows form one entry showing the most common genes and DNA. The V and J calls were not made by the authors but by TCRdb's processing. Counted in this sample were approximately 880,000 distinct CDR3 sequences; 48% of them appeared once. The top ten clonotypes cover roughly an eighth of the sample.

The roughly 38 donors, aged 6 to 90 years, were systemically healthy Caucasian individuals from Russia. Around 10 milliliters of peripheral blood were collected from each donor into EDTA-treated Vacutainer tubes. PBMCs were isolated by Ficoll-Paque density-gradient centrifugation, with at least 6 million obtained per sample. Total RNA was extracted from PBMCs with Trizol reagent, with at least 6 micrograms obtained per sample. For every donor, an aliquot of PBMCs went through flow cytometry to measure the percentages of naive CD45RAhigh/CD27high T cells. Here is what the overall study found, with its caveats: Because the CMV infection status of the donors was unknown, age-related changes in expanded clonotypes may potentially have been confounded. As age increased, observed TCR beta diversity per million T cells dropped in a roughly linear way, and a significant reduction was already evident by age roughly 40. Because profiling used bulk unsorted PBMCs, naive and antigen-experienced compartments could not be compared conclusively. There was a strong correlation between observed TCR beta diversity and the percentage of naive T cells measured by flow cytometry. The long-lived group showed more naive CD4+ T cells, fewer expanded clones and increased TCR diversity than the aged group, suggesting age selection. Total diversity estimates from one million sequenced T cells were considered lower bounds and underestimates.

The origin of this receptor is a man younger than 40 in good health. Sequences were obtained from blood. The chain employs TRBV27 and TRBJ2-3; TRBD2 aligns with 9 central bases. The CDR3 has the sequence CASSQSAGGRTDTQYF. The DNA sequence reads TGTGCCAGCTCCCAGAGTGCGGGGGGGCGCACAGATACGCAGTATTTT.